This TCR beta chain is from a study of blood T cells in healthy people across ages. The second PCR ran about 7 to 12 cycles with a sample-barcoded 5' primer and J-beta primers. A template-switch adaptor that had 12 random nucleotides put a tag on each cDNA molecule. TCRdb ran MiXCR on the 5' RACE reads and lists one entry per CDR3 protein. There are about 570,000 distinct CDR3 sequences in the sample; approximately 27% occur only once, and less than 20% lies in the top ten. The V end lost 2 bases, the J end lost 4 bases, and 11 bases lay between the germline ends. The germline CDR1 and CDR2 sequences are KGHSH and LQKENI. The CDR3 length is 14 residues. Study findings and constraints: Per million T cells, TCR beta diversity dropped roughly linearly as age increased.

In the case of this clonotype: The antigen is undetermined.

Individuals who donated were healthy Caucasians from Russia aged roughly 6 to 90. With each sample, at least 5 micrograms of total RNA were extracted. Source material: blood. The chain recombines TRBV18 with TRBJ2-5; perhaps TRBD1 as D (5 bases). The receptor was isolated from a woman in her 70s in good health. The CDR3 is CASSPSRVGETQYF. In DNA, the CDR3 is TGTGCCAGCTCACCATCCAGGGTGGGAGAGACCCAGTACTTC.